This T cell receptor beta chain was retrieved from a study of cytomegalovirus exposure and HLA in healthy donors. Study at large: An earlier analysis found fewer than 140 million unique TCR beta sequences from 150 million to 200 million T cells. General observations from the study: The CMV antigen specificity of three CMV-associated chains was confirmed through in vitro analysis. In the analysis, some V segments, TRBV6-2 and TRBV6-3 included, were excluded as indistinguishable. Segments of the TCR beta V type were, in most cases, productive about 90% or about 30% of the time in an earlier analysis.

Between the trimmed V and J ends, which lost 3 bases and 2 bases, there was a span of 10 bases. The CDR3 runs to 14 residues. CDR1 is SNHLY, CDR2 FYNNEI, per germline. PCR was performed using 60 Vbeta and 13 Jbeta primers. Sequenced by immunoSEQ multiplex PCR; TCRdb stores in-frame clones only, minus some. The sample features 100,000 to 150,000 clones, with 1% in its top ten. On this clone itself: Its antigen remains unidentified.

This TCR was recovered from a man between 18 and 35 years old in good health and CMV-seronegative. The specimen sequenced was PBMCs. The rearrangement links TRBV2 to TRBJ1-2; D is ambiguous. The CDR3 DNA follows: TGTGCCAGCAGTGAGTTAGAACCAAACTATGGCTACACCTTC. Protein: CASSELEPNYGYTF.